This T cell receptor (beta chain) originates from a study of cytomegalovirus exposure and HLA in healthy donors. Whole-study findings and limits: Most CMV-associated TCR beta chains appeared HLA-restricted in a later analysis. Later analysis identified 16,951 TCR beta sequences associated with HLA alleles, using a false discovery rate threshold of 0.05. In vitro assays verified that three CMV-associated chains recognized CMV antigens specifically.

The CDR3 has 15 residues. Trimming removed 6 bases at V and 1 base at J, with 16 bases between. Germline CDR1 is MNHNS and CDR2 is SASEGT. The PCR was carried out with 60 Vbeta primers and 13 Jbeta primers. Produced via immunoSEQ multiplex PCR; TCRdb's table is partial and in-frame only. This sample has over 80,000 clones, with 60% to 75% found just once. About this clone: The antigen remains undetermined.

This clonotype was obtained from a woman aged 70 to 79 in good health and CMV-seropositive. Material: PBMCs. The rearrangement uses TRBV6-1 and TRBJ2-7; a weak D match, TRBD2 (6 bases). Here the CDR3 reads CASSAGTSNSYEQYF. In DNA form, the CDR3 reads TGTGCCAGCAGCGCCGGGACTTCTAATTCCTACGAGCAGTACTTC.